This T cell receptor beta chain stems from a study of T cell changes during pregnancy in multiple sclerosis. Only in-frame clones appear in the TCRdb table, and some are missing; sequencing was by immunoSEQ multiplex PCR. The data show tens of thousands of clones, just under 90% seen once. V lost 2 bases to trimming and J lost 0 bases, with 13 bases between them. Looked up from germline, CDR1 is SGHTA and CDR2 is FQGTGA. This CDR3 comprises 16 residues. The chain has TRBV7-3 and TRBJ1-2; D gene ambiguous. This specimen was CD4+ T cells from peripheral blood mononuclear cells, taken in the first trimester of pregnancy. The sequence was collected from a female donor with multiple sclerosis, enrolled in a pregnancy study. CDR3 coding DNA: TGTGCCAGCAGCTTAGACGGCGCAGGAACTAACTATGGCTACACCTTC. Residues: CASSLDGAGTNYGYTF.